This TCR beta chain is drawn from a study of cytomegalovirus exposure and HLA in healthy donors. Study-level results: Listed as cytomegalovirus-associated were 150 to 200 TCR beta chains.

Trimming removed 5 bases at V and 0 bases at J, with 7 bases between. Germline-derived CDR1 and CDR2 are MGHRA and YSYEKL. CDR3 length: 14 residues. PCR involved 60 Vbeta and 13 Jbeta primers. In the authors' workflow: Approximately 11 million of 75 million to 85 million unique TCR beta chains were shared, per a later count. Libraries were prepared by immunoSEQ multiplex PCR; TCRdb keeps only in-frame clonotypes and omits some of them. V, J and clone size were drawn from that table, and D and trimming were deduced from the DNA. The sample contains over 150,000 clones, less than 85% of which appear only once. The donors were healthy bone marrow donors. In regard to this clone: As yet, its antigen is unknown.

This sequence joins TRBV4-1 and TRBJ1-4; maybe TRBD1 (5 bases). This receptor was identified in a girl aged 5-17 years in good health and CMV-seropositive. The sequencing sample was made of PBMCs. CDR3 DNA: TGCGCCAGCAGCAGGGGTGCAACTAATGAAAAACTGTTTTTT. This codes for CASSRGATNEKLFF.